The 20 T cell receptor beta chains below were found in one sample sequenced in a study of shared clonotypes between healthy human individuals. Data came from immunoSEQ multiplex PCR; TCRdb stores just in-frame clones and leaves some out. The data contain about 1 million clones, around 75% of them singletons. The sequenced sample consisted of memory CD4+ T cells sorted from blood. This sample's subset: CD45RA-negative fraction. The receptors shown here come from a man in his late teens or twenties in good health.

CDR3 coding DNA: TGTGCCAGCAGTGAAGTCGCGGGGGGGTTCTCCTATAATTCACCCCTCCACTTT. Its protein is CASSEVAGGFSYNSPLHF. V usage is TRBV6-1 and J usage is TRBJ1-6; D possibly corresponds to TRBD1 (5 bases). Germline CDR1 MNHNS, CDR2 SASEGT. CDR3 length equals 18 residues. V lost 1 base, J lost 0 bases, and 13 bases lay in between.

This clone was picked up a small number of times. Other DNA sequences in the sample encode the same CDR3. The rearrangement uses TRBV7-2 and TRBJ2-7; D is unresolved. This CDR3 comprises 15 residues. Trimming stripped 1 base from V and 1 base from J, with 11 bases between. Germline lookup yields CDR1 SGHTA and CDR2 FQGNSA. The CDR3 region has the DNA TGTGCCAGCAGCTTAGTTTCTACCTCATCCTACGAGCAGTACTTC. The encoded protein is CASSLVSTSSYEQYF.

The rearrangement uses TRBV7-2 and TRBJ1-2, with D perhaps TRBD1 (5 bases). From germline, CDR1 is SGHTA and CDR2 FQGNSA. The CDR3 runs 13 residues. The V end was cut by 6 bases, the J end by 3 bases, with 11 bases between. The CDR3 protein is CASSSDNYYGYTF. The CDR3 bases are TGTGCCAGCAGTTCGGACAACTACTATGGCTACACCTTC.

This clone appeared a few times. The gene calls are TRBV7-2 and TRBJ1-1; D is perhaps TRBD1 (6 bases). The germline gives CDR1 SGHTA, CDR2 FQGNSA. The CDR3 runs 14 residues. V lost 5 bases and J lost 4, with 14 bases in between. CDR3 loop: CASSRNQGSTEAFF. CDR3 sequence (DNA): TGTGCCAGCAGCCGTAATCAGGGGAGCACTGAAGCTTTCTTT.

The V call is TRBV7-9, the J call TRBJ1-5; D might be TRBD1 (6 bases). This CDR3 region has 16 residues. The ends were cut back, 1 base at V and 5 bases at J, with 15 bases in the middle. Germline V CDR1 and CDR2: SEHNR, FQNEAQ (reference sequence). In DNA, the CDR3 is TGTGCCAGCAGCTTAGGGGTAACAGGGTGGCATCAGCCCCAGCATTTT. It specifies CASSLGVTGWHQPQHF.

This clone was observed a single time. The rearrangement links TRBV4-3 to TRBJ2-7, with D tentatively TRBD1 (6 bases). CDR1 is LGHNA and CDR2 is YSLEER in the germline V gene. Trimming removed 0 bases from V and 6 bases from J, with 15 bases in between. CDR3 size: 15 residues. The DNA for the CDR3 is TGCGCCAGCAGCCAAGATAGGGCGGCAGGGGTCGAGCAGTACTTC. This encodes CASSQDRAAGVEQYF.

To note about this clone: Other DNA sequences from this sample encode an identical CDR3 as well. V usage is TRBV5-6 and J usage is TRBJ1-5; D is possibly TRBD1 (5 bases). This CDR3 contains 14 residues. The germline V gene encodes CDR1 SGHDT and CDR2 YYEEEE. V lost 3 bases and J 4 bases, leaving 11 bases between the germline ends. CDR3 sequence reads: CASSSWGGNQPQHF. CDR3 bases: TGTGCCAGCAGCTCCTGGGGGGGGAATCAGCCCCAGCATTTT.

The rearrangement links TRBV29-1 to TRBJ1-4, with D hard to call. The CDR3 runs 13 residues. The V gene lost 1 base and the J gene lost 1 base, with 4 bases spanning the gap. Germline V CDR1 and CDR2: SQVTM, ANQGSEA. The CDR3 here is CSVEVGTNEKLFF. The CDR3 DNA is TGCAGCGTTGAAGTTGGAACTAATGAAAAACTGTTTTTT.

Only a few counts were recorded for this clone. The chain is built from TRBV28 and TRBJ1-5; TRBD1 matches 7 bases. This CDR3 spans 16 amino acids. The germline V gene encodes CDR1 MDHEN and CDR2 SYDVKM. V trimming: 5 bases; J trimming: 4 bases; junction bases outside the gene matches: 11. The CDR3 reads CASSPTSGQENQPQHF. CDR3 in DNA: TGTGCCAGCAGTCCCACCTCCGGACAGGAAAATCAGCCCCAGCATTTT. Full variable domain (rest looked up from reference TRBV28 and TRBJ1-5): DVKVTQSSRYLVKRTGEKVFLECVQDMDHENMFWYRQDPGLGLRLIYFSYDVKMKEKGDIPEGYSVSREKKERFSLILESASTNQTSMYLCASSPTSGQENQPQHFGDGTRLSIL.

The chain links TRBV9 to TRBJ2-1; 12 bases are shared with TRBD2. Germline CDR1 is SGDLS and CDR2 is YYNGEE. The CDR3 has 16 residues. V lost 4 bases to trimming and J lost 10 bases; unmatched junction nucleotides: 12. DNA for the CDR3: TGTGCCAGCAGCCCCCGGACTAGCGGGGTGGTAGAGGAGCAGTTCTTC. Translating it yields CASSPRTSGVVEEQFF.

The chain employs TRBV5-1 and TRBJ2-7, with 7 bases matching TRBD1. CDR3 length equals 15 residues. Germline CDR1 SGHRS, CDR2 YFSETQ. V was pared by 4 bases and J by 0 bases, with 7 bases of the junction left unmatched. The CDR3 is CASSPGQQYSYEQYF. In DNA, the CDR3 is TGCGCCAGCAGCCCGGGACAGCAATACTCCTACGAGCAGTACTTC. The variable domain in full, completed from reference TRBV5-1 and TRBJ2-7, reads KAGVTQTPRYLIKTRGQQVTLSCSPISGHRSVSWYQQTPGQGLQFLFEYFSETQRNKGNFPGRFSGRQFSNSRSEMNVSTLELGDSALYLCASSPGQQYSYEQYFGPGTRLTVT.

The chain links TRBV28 to TRBJ2-7; possible D gene TRBD2, 7 bases. The germline V gene encodes CDR1 MDHEN and CDR2 SYDVKM. V shed 6 bases and J shed 6 bases, with 18 bases lying between them. The CDR3 loop spans 14 amino acids. The CDR3 region is CASRSGGSWIEQYF. The CDR3 coding sequence is TGTGCCAGCAGGTCGGGGGGCTCGTGGATCGAGCAGTACTTC.

V usage is TRBV5-1 and J usage is TRBJ2-5; TRBD1 aligns across 7 bases. The germline CDR1 and CDR2 sequences are SGHRS and YFSETQ. V shed 4 bases, J shed 0 bases, and the junction held 6 bases outside the gene matches. The CDR3 runs 15 residues. CDR3 region: CASSTPGQYQETQYF. The CDR3 nucleotides are TGCGCCAGCAGCACCCCGGGACAGTACCAAGAGACCCAGTACTTC.

This clone was picked up a small number of times. This sequence joins TRBV10-3 and TRBJ1-2; unclear D gene. V was trimmed by 0 bases and J by 4 bases, leaving 9 bases between them. Germline V gives CDR1 ENHRY, CDR2 SYGVKD. The CDR3 runs to 14 residues. CDR3 nucleotides: TGTGCCATCAGTGAGTCGCGGGGAGGCTATGGCTACACCTTC. It specifies CAISESRGGYGYTF.

In its sample, this clone was seen once. In DNA, the CDR3 is TGTGCCATCAGTGAGGGCCTGGGTAGCGGGAGAGGCACAGATACGCAGTATTTT. Translated, it gives CAISEGLGSGRGTDTQYF. The gene calls are TRBV10-3 and TRBJ2-3; TRBD2 matches at 9 bases. Losses at the gene ends were 2 bases for V and 1 base for J; bases not matched to a gene: 10. Germline CDR1 and CDR2: ENHRY and SYGVKD. The CDR3 sequence is 18 residues long.

This clone was picked up one time. The chain combines TRBV2 with TRBJ2-1; 8 nucleotides align to TRBD2. With V trimmed by 6 bases and J by 4 bases, 5 bases remained unmatched. The CDR3 sequence is 14 residues long. Germline-derived CDR1 and CDR2 are SNHLY and FYNNEI. CDR3: CASRKGLGYNEQFF. CDR3 in DNA: TGTGCCAGCAGAAAGGGACTAGGTTACAATGAGCAGTTCTTC.

This clone was seen a few times. Other DNA sequences of this sample code for an identical CDR3. CDR3: CASSSGTSGRETQYF. The CDR3 DNA is TGCGCCAGCAGCTCGGGGACTAGCGGGAGAGAGACCCAGTACTTC. The chain combines TRBV5-1 with TRBJ2-5; 14 bases are shared with TRBD2. The CDR3 has 15 residues. The V gene end was trimmed by 3 bases and the J gene end by 4 bases; junction bases not matched to a gene: 2. Germline CDR1 is SGHRS and CDR2 is YFSETQ.

The chain recombines TRBV29-1 with TRBJ2-1; TRBD1 aligns across 9 bases. In germline, CDR1 is SQVTM, CDR2 ANQGSEA. V was pared by 6 bases and J by 7 bases, with 10 bases of the junction left unmatched. This CDR3 spans 14 amino acids. CDR3 nucleotides: TGCAGCGTAGGAGCCGGGACAGGGAGAAATGAGCAGTTCTTC. This gives the protein CSVGAGTGRNEQFF.

V gene TRBV9 combines with J gene TRBJ1-4; 8 bases map to TRBD1. This CDR3 region has 15 residues. Unmatched junction bases numbered 6, after V lost 3 bases and J lost 5 bases. The V gene's germline CDR1 is SGDLS and CDR2 YYNGEE. This CDR3 reads CASSADRGGNEKLFF. DNA of the CDR3: TGTGCCAGCAGCGCAGACAGGGGAGGAAATGAAAAACTGTTTTTT. Using reference TRBV9 and TRBJ1-4 for the parts outside the CDR3, the full variable domain is DSGVTQTPKHLITATGQRVTLRCSPRSGDLSVYWYQQSLDQGLQFLIQYYNGEERAKGNILERFSAQQFPDLHSELNLSSLELGDSALYFCASSADRGGNEKLFFGSGTQLSVL.

The rearrangement uses TRBV6-1 and TRBJ1-2; D gene unclear. The CDR3 runs to 12 residues. V was trimmed by 7 bases and J by 2 bases, leaving 8 bases between them. From germline, CDR1 is MNHNS and CDR2 SASEGT. In nucleotides, the CDR3 is TGTGCCAGCAATACGGCAAACTATGGCTACACCTTC. As protein: CASNTANYGYTF.